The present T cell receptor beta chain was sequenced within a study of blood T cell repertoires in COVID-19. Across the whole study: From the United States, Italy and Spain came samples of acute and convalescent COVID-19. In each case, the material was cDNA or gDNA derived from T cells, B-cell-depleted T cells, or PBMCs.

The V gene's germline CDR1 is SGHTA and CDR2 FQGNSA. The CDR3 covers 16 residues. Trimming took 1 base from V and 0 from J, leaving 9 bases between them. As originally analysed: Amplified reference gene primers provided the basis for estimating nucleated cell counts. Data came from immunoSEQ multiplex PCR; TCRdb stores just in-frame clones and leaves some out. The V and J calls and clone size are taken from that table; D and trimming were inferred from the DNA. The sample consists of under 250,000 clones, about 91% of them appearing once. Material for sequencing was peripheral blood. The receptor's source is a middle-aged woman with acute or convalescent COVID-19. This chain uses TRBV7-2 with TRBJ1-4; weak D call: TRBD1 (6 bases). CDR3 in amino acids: CASSLGTVATNEKLFF. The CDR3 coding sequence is TGTGCCAGCAGCTTAGGGACAGTCGCAACTAATGAAAAACTGTTTTTT.